This is a list of T cell receptor beta chains from one sample in a study of T cell changes during pregnancy in multiple sclerosis. Data came from immunoSEQ multiplex PCR; TCRdb stores just in-frame clones and leaves some out. The data hold some 60,000 clones, with around 95% observed a single time. Specimen: CD4+ T cells from peripheral blood mononuclear cells, collected before pregnancy. These receptors originate from a female donor with multiple sclerosis, enrolled in a pregnancy study. The CDR3 runs from the conserved cysteine through the conserved F or W. A D gene is named only where the DNA matches it firmly. Not all rows give a size; the values are once, few, many and, for expanded clones, a class.

CASSLGLEQETQYF TGTGCCAGCAGCTTGGGACTGGAACAAGAGACCCAGTACTTC - TRBJ2-5 TRBV5-4 -
CASRLGPVGTEAFF TGTGCCAGCAGACTGGGCCCGGTAGGCACTGAAGCTTTCTTT - TRBJ1-1 TRBV6-5 few
CASSLALRGRYEQYF TGTGCCAGCAGCTTGGCCCTCAGGGGGCGGTACGAGCAGTACTTC TRBD1 TRBJ2-7 TRBV5-6 -
CASTRTSGYEQYF TGTGCCAGCACGAGGACTAGCGGATACGAGCAGTACTTC TRBD2 TRBJ2-7 TRBV2 -
CASSPRGLAHYEQYF TGTGCCAGCAGCCCTCGGGGACTAGCGCATTACGAGCAGTACTTC TRBD2 TRBJ2-7 TRBV25-1 -
CASRSDRVSYGYTF TGTGCCAGCAGGTCCGACAGGGTCTCCTATGGCTACACCTTC TRBD1 TRBJ1-2 TRBV5-8 -
CASSRRLAGVPNEQFF TGTGCCAGTAGTAGACGACTAGCGGGAGTTCCCAATGAGCAGTTCTTC TRBD2 TRBJ2-1 TRBV19 -
CASSQVGQGQGASGYTF TGTGCCAGCAGCCAAGTGGGACAGGGACAGGGGGCGAGTGGCTACACCTTC TRBD1 TRBJ1-2 TRBV4-2 -
CASSLSRTSVYEQYF TGTGCCAGCAGCTTATCCCGGACTAGTGTCTACGAGCAGTACTTC TRBD2 TRBJ2-7 TRBV7-6 once
CASSESRLYGYTF TGTGCCAGCAGTGAAAGTCGGTTGTATGGCTACACCTTC - TRBJ1-2 TRBV6-1 -
CASRQQGMPSYEQYF TGTGCCAGCAGACAACAGGGGATGCCCTCCTACGAGCAGTACTTC TRBD1 TRBJ2-7 TRBV28 -
CASSLDQPGQVGYTF TGTGCCAGCAGCTTAGACCAGCCGGGACAGGTTGGCTACACCTTC TRBD1 TRBJ1-2 TRBV7-2 once
CASSPGTGNQPQHF TGTGCCAGCAGTCCCGGGACAGGCAATCAGCCCCAGCATTTT TRBD1 TRBJ1-5 TRBV28 -
CASSTSGYEQFF TGTGCCAGCAGTACTAGTGGGTATGAGCAGTTCTTC - TRBJ2-1 TRBV27 -
CASSIVGGATEAFF TGTGCCAGTAGTATAGTAGGGGGGGCAACTGAAGCTTTCTTT - TRBJ1-1 TRBV19 once
CASSPSRGAGGVKTQYF TGTGCCAGCAGCCCTTCCCGGGGAGCGGGAGGTGTTAAGACCCAGTACTTC TRBD2 TRBJ2-5 TRBV7-2 -
CASSPGVSDTQYF TGTGCCAGTAGTCCAGGGGTGTCAGATACGCAGTATTTT - TRBJ2-3 TRBV19 -
CASSFRLLRDRDYGYTF TGTGCCAGCAGCTTTCGCCTATTAAGGGACAGGGATTATGGCTACACCTTC TRBD1 TRBJ1-2 TRBV5-6 -
CASRQGATSGANVLTF TGTGCCAGTCGACAGGGGGCGACTTCTGGGGCCAACGTCCTGACTTTC TRBD1 TRBJ2-6 TRBV19 -
CASSIKAGMSQPQHF TGTGCCAGTAGTATAAAGGCGGGAATGTCCCAGCCCCAGCATTTT - TRBJ1-5 TRBV19 -
CASRRRLAGVTDTQYF TGTGCCAGCAGACGACGACTAGCGGGAGTCACAGATACGCAGTATTTT TRBD2 TRBJ2-3 TRBV2 -
CAWSEGSGTYEQYF TGTGCCTGGAGTGAGGGTAGCGGGACCTACGAGCAGTACTTC TRBD2 TRBJ2-7 TRBV30 -
CASSSRAGGVGELFF TGTGCCAGCAGTTCTCGAGCGGGGGGTGTCGGGGAGCTGTTTTTT TRBD2 TRBJ2-2 TRBV11-3 once